The rows below give T cell receptor beta chains drawn from one sample of a study of beta chain features in type 1 diabetes. The method was immunoSEQ multiplex PCR; TCRdb's version includes in-frame clones alone and lacks a portion of them. This table has roughly 500,000 clones, 30% appearing once. Sequenced sample: naive CD4+ T cells from blood. These TCRs come from a man aged 18 to 29 in good health. CDR3s include the opening cysteine and the closing phenylalanine or tryptophan. Fields, in order: CDR3 protein, CDR3 DNA, CDR3 length, J gene, clone size, V gene, D gene. A D gene is named only where the DNA matches it firmly. Expanded clones are given a class, and other clones once, few, many or no size at all.

cdr3_aa: CATGLASTGEQYF
cdr3_nt: TGTGCCACGGGACTAGCGTCGACGGGGGAGCAGTATTTT
cdr3_length: 13
j_call: TRBJ2-3
clone_size: NA
v_call: TRBV9
d_call: TRBD2

cdr3_aa: CAWGRDRNTEAFF
cdr3_nt: TGTGCCTGGGGACGGGACAGGAACACTGAAGCTTTCTTT
cdr3_length: 13
j_call: TRBJ1-1
clone_size: few
v_call: TRBV30
d_call: TRBD1

cdr3_aa: CASSLNGEQYF
cdr3_nt: TGTGCCAGCAGCTTGAATGGGGAGCAGTACTTC
cdr3_length: 11
j_call: TRBJ2-7
clone_size: NA
v_call: TRBV5-6
d_call: NA

cdr3_aa: CASTAGLAGPYEQYF
cdr3_nt: TGTGCCAGCACCGCGGGACTAGCGGGACCCTACGAGCAGTACTTC
cdr3_length: 15
j_call: TRBJ2-7
clone_size: once
v_call: TRBV28
d_call: TRBD2

cdr3_aa: CASSGSGTSWSYEQYF
cdr3_nt: TGTGCCAGCAGTGGCTCCGGGACTAGCTGGTCCTACGAGCAGTACTTC
cdr3_length: 16
j_call: TRBJ2-7
clone_size: few
v_call: TRBV25-1
d_call: TRBD2

cdr3_aa: CSVGYRSQGATDTQYF
cdr3_nt: TGCAGCGTTGGTTACCGGTCGCAGGGGGCCACAGATACGCAGTATTTT
cdr3_length: 16
j_call: TRBJ2-3
clone_size: few
v_call: TRBV29-1
d_call: TRBD1

cdr3_aa: CASSSNRGEGGEQFF
cdr3_nt: TGTGCCAGCAGTTCTAATAGGGGGGAAGGGGGTGAGCAGTTCTTC
cdr3_length: 15
j_call: TRBJ2-1
clone_size: NA
v_call: TRBV6-6
d_call: NA

cdr3_aa: CASSSMETQYF
cdr3_nt: TGTGCCAGCAGCTCGATGGAGACCCAGTACTTC
cdr3_length: 11
j_call: TRBJ2-5
clone_size: few
v_call: TRBV28
d_call: NA

cdr3_aa: CASSPPKNTEAFF
cdr3_nt: TGTGCCAGCAGCCCACCCAAGAACACTGAAGCTTTCTTT
cdr3_length: 13
j_call: TRBJ1-1
clone_size: NA
v_call: TRBV7-8
d_call: NA

cdr3_aa: CASSVGDPYEQYF
cdr3_nt: TGTGCCAGCAGCGTTGGGGATCCCTACGAGCAGTACTTC
cdr3_length: 13
j_call: TRBJ2-7
clone_size: few
v_call: TRBV9
d_call: NA

cdr3_aa: CASSLSSEQYF
cdr3_nt: TGTGCCAGCAGCTTATCGAGCGAGCAGTACTTC
cdr3_length: 11
j_call: TRBJ2-7
clone_size: NA
v_call: TRBV7-2
d_call: NA

cdr3_aa: CASSSGTTTGELFF
cdr3_nt: TGTGCCAGCAGCTCTGGGACCACCACCGGGGAGCTGTTTTTT
cdr3_length: 14
j_call: TRBJ2-2
clone_size: few
v_call: TRBV7-3
d_call: NA

cdr3_aa: CASSVGISFQETQYF
cdr3_nt: TGTGCCAGCAGCGTAGGAATTAGCTTCCAAGAGACCCAGTACTTC
cdr3_length: 15
j_call: TRBJ2-5
clone_size: NA
v_call: TRBV9
d_call: NA

cdr3_aa: CAIRETGGSYEQYF
cdr3_nt: TGTGCCATCAGAGAGACAGGGGGTTCCTACGAGCAGTACTTC
cdr3_length: 14
j_call: TRBJ2-7
clone_size: NA
v_call: TRBV10-3
d_call: TRBD1

cdr3_aa: CAWTPRASYEQYF
cdr3_nt: TGTGCCTGGACCCCCCGGGCCAGCTACGAGCAGTACTTC
cdr3_length: 13
j_call: TRBJ2-7
clone_size: once
v_call: TRBV30
d_call: NA

cdr3_aa: CAWSRDRGIYEQYF
cdr3_nt: TGTGCCTGGTCGAGGGACAGGGGTATTTACGAGCAGTACTTC
cdr3_length: 14
j_call: TRBJ2-7
clone_size: NA
v_call: TRBV30
d_call: TRBD1

cdr3_aa: CASSLAGTSVPEQYF
cdr3_nt: TGTGCCAGCAGCTTAGCCGGGACTAGCGTTCCCGAGCAGTACTTC
cdr3_length: 15
j_call: TRBJ2-7
clone_size: NA
v_call: TRBV7-2
d_call: TRBD2

cdr3_aa: CSVVQDIQAYEQYF
cdr3_nt: TGCAGCGTTGTTCAGGACATCCAAGCCTACGAGCAGTACTTC
cdr3_length: 14
j_call: TRBJ2-7
clone_size: few
v_call: TRBV29-1
d_call: NA

cdr3_aa: CASSQGQSSGANVLTF
cdr3_nt: TGTGCCAGCAGCCAGGGACAGTCGTCCGGGGCCAACGTCCTGACTTTC
cdr3_length: 16
j_call: TRBJ2-6
clone_size: few
v_call: TRBV4-2
d_call: TRBD1

cdr3_aa: CAWSVGLITEAFF
cdr3_nt: TGTGCCTGGAGTGTAGGGCTAATCACTGAAGCTTTCTTT
cdr3_length: 13
j_call: TRBJ1-1
clone_size: few
v_call: TRBV30
d_call: NA

cdr3_aa: CAWVGGRGGADTQYF
cdr3_nt: TGTGCCTGGGTCGGAGGGCGTGGTGGGGCAGATACGCAGTATTTT
cdr3_length: 15
j_call: TRBJ2-3
clone_size: NA
v_call: TRBV30
d_call: NA

cdr3_aa: CASSPAGALNEQFF
cdr3_nt: TGCGCCAGCAGCCCAGCGGGAGCCCTTAATGAGCAGTTCTTC
cdr3_length: 14
j_call: TRBJ2-1
clone_size: few
v_call: TRBV5-1
d_call: TRBD2

cdr3_aa: CASSTWGGKNIQYF
cdr3_nt: TGTGCCAGCAGCACATGGGGGGGCAAAAACATTCAGTACTTC
cdr3_length: 14
j_call: TRBJ2-4
clone_size: NA
v_call: TRBV7-2
d_call: TRBD2

cdr3_aa: CAWRKLAGATDTQYF
cdr3_nt: TGTGCCTGGAGGAAGCTAGCGGGGGCCACAGATACGCAGTATTTT
cdr3_length: 15
j_call: TRBJ2-3
clone_size: NA
v_call: TRBV30
d_call: TRBD2

cdr3_aa: CASSLRTGGYEQYF
cdr3_nt: TGTGCCAGCAGTCTTCGGACAGGGGGCTACGAGCAGTACTTC
cdr3_length: 14
j_call: TRBJ2-7
clone_size: NA
v_call: TRBV7-2
d_call: TRBD1

cdr3_aa: CASSGRTGPDTYGYTF
cdr3_nt: TGCGCCAGCAGCGGACGGACAGGGCCGGATACGTATGGCTACACCTTC
cdr3_length: 16
j_call: TRBJ1-2
clone_size: few
v_call: TRBV5-1
d_call: TRBD1

cdr3_aa: CASSPLAGTYEQYF
cdr3_nt: TGTGCCAGCTCCCCATTAGCGGGGACCTACGAGCAGTACTTC
cdr3_length: 14
j_call: TRBJ2-7
clone_size: NA
v_call: TRBV18
d_call: TRBD2

cdr3_aa: CSVSWGSDTEAFF
cdr3_nt: TGCAGCGTCAGTTGGGGGTCGGACACTGAAGCTTTCTTT
cdr3_length: 13
j_call: TRBJ1-1
clone_size: NA
v_call: TRBV29-1
d_call: NA

cdr3_aa: CSAGTSGQETQYF
cdr3_nt: TGCAGCGCCGGGACTAGCGGCCAAGAGACCCAGTACTTC
cdr3_length: 13
j_call: TRBJ2-5
clone_size: few
v_call: TRBV29-1
d_call: TRBD2

cdr3_aa: CASSAGGPQETQYF
cdr3_nt: TGCGCCAGCAGCGCCGGTGGGCCGCAAGAGACCCAGTACTTC
cdr3_length: 14
j_call: TRBJ2-5
clone_size: NA
v_call: TRBV5-1
d_call: NA

cdr3_aa: CASSLAVRAPAKNIQYF
cdr3_nt: TGTGCCAGCAGCTTGGCCGTGCGGGCGCCAGCCAAAAACATTCAGTACTTC
cdr3_length: 17
j_call: TRBJ2-4
clone_size: few
v_call: TRBV5-4
d_call: NA

cdr3_aa: CASSVQGTYNEQFF
cdr3_nt: TGTGCCAGTAGTGTACAGGGGACCTACAATGAGCAGTTCTTC
cdr3_length: 14
j_call: TRBJ2-1
clone_size: NA
v_call: TRBV19
d_call: TRBD1

cdr3_aa: CASSGGRDVVIQYF
cdr3_nt: TGTGCCAGCAGTGGTGGCCGGGACGTGGTCATTCAGTACTTC
cdr3_length: 14
j_call: TRBJ2-4
clone_size: NA
v_call: TRBV6-6
d_call: NA

cdr3_aa: CASSPAGSYEQYF
cdr3_nt: TGTGCCAGCAGCCCGGCGGGCTCCTACGAGCAGTACTTC
cdr3_length: 13
j_call: TRBJ2-7
clone_size: NA
v_call: TRBV9
d_call: NA

cdr3_aa: CASSVVSSPYNEQFF
cdr3_nt: TGTGCCAGCAGCGTAGTCTCTAGCCCCTACAATGAGCAGTTCTTC
cdr3_length: 15
j_call: TRBJ2-1
clone_size: NA
v_call: TRBV9
d_call: NA

cdr3_aa: CASSATEGTSGRRTDTQYF
cdr3_nt: TGTGCCAGCAGTGCTACAGAAGGGACTAGCGGGAGACGCACAGATACGCAGTATTTT
cdr3_length: 19
j_call: TRBJ2-3
clone_size: NA
v_call: TRBV6-1
d_call: TRBD2

cdr3_aa: CASSGPGELFF
cdr3_nt: TGCGCCAGCAGTGGTCCCGGGGAGCTGTTTTTT
cdr3_length: 11
j_call: TRBJ2-2
clone_size: NA
v_call: TRBV10-2
d_call: NA

cdr3_aa: CAWSVGNTGELFF
cdr3_nt: TGTGCCTGGAGTGTCGGGAACACCGGGGAGCTGTTTTTT
cdr3_length: 13
j_call: TRBJ2-2
clone_size: NA
v_call: TRBV30
d_call: NA

cdr3_aa: CASSYATGSGEQYF
cdr3_nt: TGTGCCAGCAGTTACGCGACCGGGTCCGGCGAGCAGTACTTC
cdr3_length: 14
j_call: TRBJ2-7
clone_size: NA
v_call: TRBV6-6
d_call: NA

cdr3_aa: CASSDGRDGHNEQFF
cdr3_nt: TGTGCCAGCAGTGATGGCAGGGATGGACACAATGAGCAGTTCTTC
cdr3_length: 15
j_call: TRBJ2-1
clone_size: NA
v_call: TRBV2
d_call: NA

cdr3_aa: CASASSNRDTEAFF
cdr3_nt: TGTGCCAGCGCGAGCAGCAACAGGGACACTGAAGCTTTCTTT
cdr3_length: 14
j_call: TRBJ1-1
clone_size: few
v_call: TRBV4-2
d_call: NA